This T cell receptor (beta chain) was obtained from a study of CD8 T cells in ankylosing spondylitis. Overall study findings and caveats: In reactive arthritis synovial fluid and blood, some motif variants had been reported before. Clones linked to the disease showed a CD8+ phenotype. They occurred at relatively low frequencies in peripheral blood. Reportedly, disease-linked clones are significantly enriched in ankylosing spondylitis patients' matched synovial fluid.

The table lists this clonotype with many counts. What it binds is not known. It was by quantitative 5'-RACE with molecular barcodes that TCR beta libraries were made. TCRdb itself ran the 5' RACE reads through MiXCR, one entry per CDR3 protein. The sample lists around 130,000 distinct CDR3 sequences; roughly a tenth were seen once. Trimming shortened V by 2 bases and J by 4 bases, and 3 bases separated the two germline ends. The germline V gene has CDR1 SGHTA and CDR2 FQGNSA. CDR3 length equals 12 residues. The sequence came from a male donor with ankylosing spondylitis or in good health (not recorded which). Sequencing was carried out using blood, either unsorted or a sorted T cell fraction (not recorded which). J is TRBJ1-5 and V is TRBV7-2, with unresolved D. In nucleotides, the CDR3 is TGTGCCAGCAGCTTATGGAATCAGCCCCAGCATTTT. Protein: CASSLWNQPQHF. Full variable domain (missing parts from reference TRBV7-2 and TRBJ1-5): GAGVSQSPSNKVTEKGKDVELRCDPISGHTALYWYRQSLGQGLEFLIYFQGNSAPDKSGLPSDRFSAERTGGSVSTLTIQRTQQEDSAVYLCASSLWNQPQHFGDGTRLSIL.